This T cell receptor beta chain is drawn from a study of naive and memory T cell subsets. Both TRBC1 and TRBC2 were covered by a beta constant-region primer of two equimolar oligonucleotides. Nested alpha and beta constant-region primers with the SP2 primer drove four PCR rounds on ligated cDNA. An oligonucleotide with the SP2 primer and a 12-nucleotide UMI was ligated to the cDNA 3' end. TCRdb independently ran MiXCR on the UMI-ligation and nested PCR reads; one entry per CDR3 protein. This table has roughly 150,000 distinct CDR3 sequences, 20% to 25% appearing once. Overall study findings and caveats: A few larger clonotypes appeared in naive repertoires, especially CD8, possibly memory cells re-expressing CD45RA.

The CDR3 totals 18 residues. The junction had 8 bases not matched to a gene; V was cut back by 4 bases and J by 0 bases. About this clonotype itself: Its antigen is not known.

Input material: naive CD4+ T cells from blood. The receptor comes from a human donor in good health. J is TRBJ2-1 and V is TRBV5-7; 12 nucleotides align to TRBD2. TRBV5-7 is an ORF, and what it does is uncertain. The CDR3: CASSAGLAGPSSYNEQFF. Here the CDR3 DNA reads TGTGCCAGCAGCGCCGGACTAGCGGGACCGAGCTCCTACAATGAGCAGTTCTTC.